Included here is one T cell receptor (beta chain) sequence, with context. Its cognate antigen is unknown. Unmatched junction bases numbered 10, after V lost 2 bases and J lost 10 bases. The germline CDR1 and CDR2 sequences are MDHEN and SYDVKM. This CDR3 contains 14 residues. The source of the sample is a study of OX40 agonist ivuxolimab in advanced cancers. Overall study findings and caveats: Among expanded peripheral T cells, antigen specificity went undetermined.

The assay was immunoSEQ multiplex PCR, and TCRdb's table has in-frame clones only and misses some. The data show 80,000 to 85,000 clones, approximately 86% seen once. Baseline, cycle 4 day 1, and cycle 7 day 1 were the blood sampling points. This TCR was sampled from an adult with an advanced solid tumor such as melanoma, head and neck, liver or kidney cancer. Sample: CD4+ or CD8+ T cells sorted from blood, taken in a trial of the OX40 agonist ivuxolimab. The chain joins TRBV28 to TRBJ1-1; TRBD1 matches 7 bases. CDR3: CASSLPTGATGAFF. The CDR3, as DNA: TGTGCCAGCAGTTTACCTACAGGGGCCACGGGAGCTTTCTTT.